This T cell receptor beta chain originates from a study of blood T cell repertoires in COVID-19. The V gene lost 6 bases and the J gene lost 5 bases, with 16 bases spanning the gap. This CDR3 contains 14 residues. Per germline, CDR1 MDHEN and CDR2 SYDVKM. Authors' data handling: Estimation of nucleated cell counts was performed using reference gene primer amplification. Profiled with immunoSEQ multiplex PCR; TCRdb holds only in-frame clones, not every one. The DNA gave D and trimming, while V, J and clone size come from that table. The sample lists some 160,000 clones, 75% to 90% seen once, with approximately 3% in the top ten.

The receptor was derived from a woman between 55 and 75 years old with active COVID-19. The chain is built from TRBV28 and TRBJ1-2; perhaps TRBD1 as D (6 bases). Sequencing was performed on peripheral blood. The CDR3 nucleotides read TGTGCCAGCAGACTCCCAGGGAGGGGGTATGGCTACACCTTC. The encoded protein is CASRLPGRGYGYTF.